These 23 T cell receptor beta chains were sequenced from one sample in a study of blood T cell repertoires in COVID-19 (dated by TCRdb to 2020 to 2021). The library was built by means of the immunoSEQ multiplex PCR assay. The source is immuneACCESS, and TCRdb retained only in-frame sequences with V and J called. Part of the clones is not carried over; for the studies checked, unresolved V genes explain less than half of this, and the remainder is unexplained. The sample table holds over 45,000 clones, of which roughly 85% were seen once. The leading ten clones occupy roughly 5.9% of the sample. The sample was peripheral blood. The receptors shown here come from a human donor in a cohort sampled during active or convalescent COVID-19.

This chain links TRBV6-5 with TRBJ2-7; possibly TRBD2 for D (8 bases). This CDR3 is 14 amino acids long. Germline V gene lookup returns CDR1 MNHEY and CDR2 SVGAGI. The V end lost 2 bases, the J end lost 9 bases, and 17 bases lay between the germline ends. CDR3: CASSYDREGLGQYF. The CDR3 DNA is TGTGCCAGCAGTTACGACAGGGAGGGACTAGGGCAGTACTTC.

This clone was observed a single time. The J gene is TRBJ2-3, the V gene TRBV7-9; D unclear. The germline V gene encodes CDR1 SEHNR and CDR2 FQNEAQ (reference sequence). This CDR3 contains 13 residues. Trimming pared 4 bases from V and 0 bases from J, leaving 5 bases between. In DNA form, the CDR3 reads TGTGCCAGCAGCTCTCCGAGCACAGATACGCAGTATTTT. Protein product: CASSSPSTDTQYF.

Concerning this clone itself: Other DNA sequences in this sample translate to the same CDR3. This chain joins TRBV7-2 and TRBJ2-2; 8 nucleotides match TRBD1. V shed 5 bases, J shed 6 bases, and the junction held 5 bases outside the gene matches. Germline lookup yields CDR1 SGHTA and CDR2 FQGNSA. This CDR3 has 14 amino acids. In DNA, the CDR3 is TGTGCCAGCAGCCCACAACAGGGGGCCGGGGAGCTGTTTTTT. Translating it yields CASSPQQGAGELFF.

The V call is TRBV30, the J call TRBJ1-3; 8 positions agree with TRBD1. Trimming cost V 1 base and J 0 bases; bases outside gene matches: 2. From germline, CDR1 is GTSNPN and CDR2 SVGIG (reference sequence). This CDR3 has 15 amino acids. The CDR3 nucleotides are TGTGCCTGGAGTGGGACAGGGAGCTCTGGAAACACCATATATTTT. This translates into CAWSGTGSSGNTIYF. Drawing the rest from reference TRBV30 and TRBJ1-3, the complete variable domain is SQTIHQWPATLVQPVGSPLSLECTVEGTSNPNLYWYRQAAGRGLQLLFYSVGIGQISSEVPQNLSASRPQDRQFILSSKKLLLSDSGFYLCAWSGTGSSGNTIYFGEGSWLTVV.

V is TRBV19 and J is TRBJ1-4; weak D call: TRBD1 (5 bases). CDR1 is LNHDA and CDR2 is SQIVND in the germline V gene (reference sequence). V lost 3 bases and J lost 9, with 17 bases in between. This CDR3 has 15 residues. This CDR3 reads CASSIPGEGSQKLFF. The CDR3 DNA sequence: TGTGCCAGTAGTATTCCGGGGGAAGGGAGTCAAAAACTGTTTTTT.

The rearrangement links TRBV29-1 to TRBJ1-5; TRBD1 is a possible D gene (5 bases). Germline V gives CDR1 SQVTM, CDR2 ANQGSEA. Trimming shortened V by 6 bases and J by 4 bases, and 10 bases separated the two germline ends. The CDR3 totals 12 residues. The DNA for the CDR3 is TGCAGCGTCCGGACACCTAATCAGCCCCAGCATTTT. This gives the protein CSVRTPNQPQHF.

The chain recombines TRBV6-1 with TRBJ1-1, with a tentative D call TRBD1 (6 bases). Trimming shortened V by 3 bases and J by 0 bases, and 11 bases separated the two germline ends. CDR1 is MNHNS and CDR2 is SASEGT in the germline V gene. The CDR3 runs to 15 residues. CDR3 bases: TGTGCCAGCAGTGAGCCCGGACAGTTGAACACTGAAGCTTTCTTT. Translated: CASSEPGQLNTEAFF.

The chain has TRBV15 and TRBJ1-2; 9 nucleotides align to TRBD1. The CDR3 is 15 amino acids. Germline V gene sequence: CDR1 LNHNV, CDR2 YYDKDF (reference sequence). Trimming removed 5 bases from V and 4 bases from J; junction bases left unmatched: 8. CDR3 nucleotides: TGTGCCACCAGCTCCCGGGACAGGGTCGGCTATGGCTACACCTTC. It codes for CATSSRDRVGYGYTF.

The rearrangement links TRBV6-6 to TRBJ2-7, with 7 nucleotides matching TRBD1. The junction had 5 bases not matched to a gene; V was cut back by 0 bases and J by 0 bases. The germline CDR1 and CDR2 sequences are MNHNY and SVGAGI (reference sequence). The CDR3 runs 16 residues. The CDR3 loop is CASSYSRDSLSYEQYF. CDR3 sequence (DNA): TGTGCCAGCAGTTACTCGAGGGACAGTCTCTCCTACGAGCAGTACTTC.

This chain uses TRBV10-3 with TRBJ1-1; 7 nucleotides agree with TRBD1. J was trimmed by 1 base and V by 8 bases; bases with no gene match: 1. Germline V CDR1 and CDR2: ENHRY, SYGVKD. The CDR3 loop spans 12 amino acids. The CDR3 DNA reads as TGTGCCATCCAGGGGGAGAACACTGAAGCTTTCTTT. Protein product: CAIQGENTEAFF.

This CDR3 reads CASSYLGTGHTGELFF. In DNA, the CDR3 is TGTGCCAGCAGTTACTTGGGGACAGGTCACACCGGGGAGCTGTTTTTT. The chain couples TRBV6-2 or TRBV6-3 to TRBJ2-2, with 8 bases aligning to TRBD1. V lost 1 base, J lost 3 bases, and 4 bases stayed unmatched. The CDR3 totals 16 residues. Germline V gives CDR1 MNHEY, CDR2 SVGEGT.

The chain links TRBV6-5 to TRBJ2-7, with D tentatively TRBD1 (6 bases). Germline CDR1 and CDR2: MNHEY and SVGAGI. The CDR3 is 13 amino acids. V was clipped by 6 bases and J by 3 bases, with 12 bases between them. The CDR3 coding sequence is TGTGCCAGCAGGGCGGACAGCCGCTACGAGCAGTACTTC. The encoded protein is CASRADSRYEQYF.

The chain has TRBV18 and TRBJ2-3; 9 bases agree with TRBD2. Germline CDR1 is KGHSH and CDR2 is LQKENI. This CDR3 is built from 14 residues. Trimming cost V 2 bases and J 10 bases; bases outside gene matches: 7. This CDR3 reads CASSPTLAGTAQYF. CDR3 coding DNA: TGTGCCAGCTCACCAACTCTAGCGGGGACTGCGCAGTATTTT.

The chain links TRBV11-2 to TRBJ2-3; a possible D gene is TRBD2 (6 bases). The CDR3 spans 13 residues. V lost 8 bases and J lost 9, with 18 bases in between. The germline V gene has CDR1 SGHAT and CDR2 FQNNGV. The CDR3 bases are TGTGCCAGCTTCAGGGCAGGAGCGGGCACGCAGTATTTT. This codes for CASFRAGAGTQYF.

V is TRBV7-9 and J is TRBJ2-5; 7 nucleotides align to TRBD2. This CDR3 is built from 13 residues. Germline V lookup: CDR1 SEHNR, CDR2 FQNEAQ (reference sequence). With V trimmed by 4 bases and J by 3 bases, 2 bases remained unmatched. The CDR3 sequence is CASSSAGEETQYF. The CDR3 DNA is TGTGCCAGCAGCTCGGCGGGGGAAGAGACCCAGTACTTC.

The J gene is TRBJ2-3, the V gene TRBV7-2, with D maybe TRBD2 (6 bases). Trimming took 1 base from V and 7 from J, leaving 12 bases between them. CDR1 and CDR2 (germline): SGHTA, FQGNSA. This CDR3 is 14 amino acids long. This CDR3 reads CASSLDGGTHTQYF. The CDR3, as DNA: TGTGCCAGCAGCTTAGATGGGGGGACGCATACGCAGTATTTT.

The chain recombines TRBV6-1 with TRBJ2-1; 7 positions agree with TRBD1. The CDR3 has 13 amino acids. With V trimmed by 3 bases and J by 9 bases, 5 bases remained unmatched. Germline CDR1 reads MNHNS; CDR2 reads SASEGT. In nucleotides, the CDR3 is TGTGCCAGCAGTGACCAAGACAGGGTTGAGCAGTTCTTC. Its protein is CASSDQDRVEQFF.

The rearrangement joins TRBV5-8 to TRBJ1-2; no reliable D call. Germline V gene data show CDR1 as SGHTS and CDR2 as YDEGEE. V was trimmed by 2 bases and J by 6 bases, leaving 8 bases between them. The length of the CDR3 is 12 residues. As DNA, the CDR3 is TGTGCCAGCAGCTTAAGAGGGAATGGCTACACCTTC. Translation: CASSLRGNGYTF.

The J gene is TRBJ2-4, the V gene TRBV9; 7 nucleotides align to TRBD1. V lost 3 bases and J lost 0; bases outside the gene matches: 3. Germline V gives CDR1 SGDLS, CDR2 YYNGEE. CDR3 length: 15 amino acids. Here the CDR3 reads CASSGAGGAKNIQYF. Written as DNA, the CDR3 is TGTGCCAGCAGCGGGGCAGGGGGAGCCAAAAACATTCAGTACTTC.

The V and J genes are TRBV19 and TRBJ2-7, with TRBD2 matching over 7 bases. Germline V gene lookup returns CDR1 LNHDA and CDR2 SQIVND (reference sequence). The CDR3 runs 14 residues. The junction had 7 bases not matched to a gene; V was cut back by 5 bases and J by 3 bases. CDR3 DNA sequence: TGTGCCAGTAGTCCCAGCGGGGCAAGCTACGAGCAGTACTTC. This encodes CASSPSGASYEQYF.

J is TRBJ2-5 and V is TRBV5-1; D remains unclear. Trimming pared 2 bases from V and 2 bases from J, leaving 7 bases between. Germline values: CDR1 SGHRS, CDR2 YFSETQ. The CDR3 consists of 13 residues. The CDR3 sequence is CASSLTEQETQYF. CDR3 DNA: TGCGCCAGCAGCTTAACAGAGCAAGAGACCCAGTACTTC. Drawing the rest from reference TRBV5-1 and TRBJ2-5, the complete variable domain is KAGVTQTPRYLIKTRGQQVTLSCSPISGHRSVSWYQQTPGQGLQFLFEYFSETQRNKGNFPGRFSGRQFSNSRSEMNVSTLELGDSALYLCASSLTEQETQYFGPGTRLLVL.

The chain recombines TRBV6-1 with TRBJ2-7; D not certain. The CDR3 has 13 residues. Germline V gene lookup returns CDR1 MNHNS and CDR2 SASEGT. Trimming removed 2 bases at V and 1 base at J, with 6 bases between. The CDR3 region is CASSEIPSYEQYF. The CDR3 region has the DNA TGTGCCAGCAGTGAAATCCCTTCCTACGAGCAGTACTTC.

The chain uses TRBV6-2 or TRBV6-3 and TRBJ2-2, with a weak D call TRBD1 (6 bases). Trimming removed 4 bases from V and 5 bases from J, with 8 bases in between. The CDR3 is made up of 13 amino acids. From germline, CDR1 is MNHEY and CDR2 SVGEGT. The CDR3 loop is CASSSGQTGELFF. The CDR3 nucleotides read TGTGCCAGCAGTTCTGGACAGACCGGGGAGCTGTTTTTT.